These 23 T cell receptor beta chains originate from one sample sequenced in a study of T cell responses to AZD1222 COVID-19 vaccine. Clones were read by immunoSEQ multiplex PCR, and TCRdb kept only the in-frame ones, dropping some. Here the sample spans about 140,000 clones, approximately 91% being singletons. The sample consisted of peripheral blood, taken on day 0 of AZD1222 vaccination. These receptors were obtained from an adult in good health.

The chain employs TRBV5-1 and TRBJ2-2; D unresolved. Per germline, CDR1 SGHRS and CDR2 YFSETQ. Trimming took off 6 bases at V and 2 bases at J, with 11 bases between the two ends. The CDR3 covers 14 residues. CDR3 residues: CASTNRANTGELFF. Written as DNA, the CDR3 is TGCGCCAGCACGAACCGGGCAAACACCGGGGAGCTGTTTTTT. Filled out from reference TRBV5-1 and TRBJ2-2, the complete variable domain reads KAGVTQTPRYLIKTRGQQVTLSCSPISGHRSVSWYQQTPGQGLQFLFEYFSETQRNKGNFPGRFSGRQFSNSRSEMNVSTLELGDSALYLCASTNRANTGELFFGEGSRLTVL.

The CDR3 loop is CASSYIGQGAGYTF. CDR3 in DNA: TGTGCCAGCAGTTACATCGGACAGGGGGCGGGCTACACCTTC. This chain connects TRBV27 to TRBJ1-2, with 11 nucleotides matching TRBD1. CDR3 length: 14 residues. V shed 4 bases, J shed 8 bases, and the junction held 6 bases outside the gene matches. Per germline, CDR1 MNHEY and CDR2 SMNVEV (reference sequence).

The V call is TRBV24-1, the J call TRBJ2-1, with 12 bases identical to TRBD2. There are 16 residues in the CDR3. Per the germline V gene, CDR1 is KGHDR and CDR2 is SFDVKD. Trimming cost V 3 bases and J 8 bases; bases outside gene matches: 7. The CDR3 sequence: CATSDPASGGADEQFF. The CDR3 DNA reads TGTGCCACCAGTGATCCGGCTAGCGGGGGGGCGGATGAGCAGTTCTTC.

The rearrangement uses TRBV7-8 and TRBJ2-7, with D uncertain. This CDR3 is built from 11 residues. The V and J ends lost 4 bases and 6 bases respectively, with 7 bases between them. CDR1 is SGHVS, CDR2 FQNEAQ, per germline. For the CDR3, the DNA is TGTGCCAGCAGCTCATACTCCGAGCAGTACTTC. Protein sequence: CASSSYSEQYF.

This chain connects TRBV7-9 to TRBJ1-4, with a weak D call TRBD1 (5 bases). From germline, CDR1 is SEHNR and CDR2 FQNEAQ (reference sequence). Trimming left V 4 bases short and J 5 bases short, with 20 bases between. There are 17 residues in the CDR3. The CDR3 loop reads CASSSGGTGRVNEKLFF. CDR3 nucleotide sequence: TGTGCCAGCAGCTCGGGGGGGACCGGCCGAGTAAATGAAAAACTGTTTTTT.

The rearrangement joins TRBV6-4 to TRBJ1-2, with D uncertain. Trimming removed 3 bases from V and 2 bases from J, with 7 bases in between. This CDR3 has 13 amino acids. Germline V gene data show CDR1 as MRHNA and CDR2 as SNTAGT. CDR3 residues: CASSEDGNYGYTF. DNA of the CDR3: TGTGCCAGCAGTGAAGACGGAAACTATGGCTACACCTTC.

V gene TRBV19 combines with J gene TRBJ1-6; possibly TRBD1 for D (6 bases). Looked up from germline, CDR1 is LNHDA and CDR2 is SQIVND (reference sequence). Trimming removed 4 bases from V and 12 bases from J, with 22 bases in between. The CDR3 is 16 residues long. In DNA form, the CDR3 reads TGTGCCAGTAGTAAACGTCAACCAGGGGCGGAGGGACCCCTCCACTTT. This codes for CASSKRQPGAEGPLHF.

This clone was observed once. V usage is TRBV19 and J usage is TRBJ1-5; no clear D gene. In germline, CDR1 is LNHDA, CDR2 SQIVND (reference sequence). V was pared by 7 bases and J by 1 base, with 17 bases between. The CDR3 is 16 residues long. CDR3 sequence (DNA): TGTGCCAGTACAAGGGAGGGTTTGTGGAGCAATCAGCCCCAGCATTTT. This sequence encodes CASTREGLWSNQPQHF.

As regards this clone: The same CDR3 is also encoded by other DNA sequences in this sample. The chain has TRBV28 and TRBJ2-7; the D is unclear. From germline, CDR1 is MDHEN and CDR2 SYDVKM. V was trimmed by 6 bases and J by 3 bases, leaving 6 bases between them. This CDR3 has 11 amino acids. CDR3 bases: TGTGCCAGCAGCTCGCGCTACGAGCAGTACTTC. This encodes CASSSRYEQYF.

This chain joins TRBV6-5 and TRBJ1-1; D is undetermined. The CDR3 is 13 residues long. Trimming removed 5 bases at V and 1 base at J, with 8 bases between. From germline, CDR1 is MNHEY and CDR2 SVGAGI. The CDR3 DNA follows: TGTGCCAGCAGTCCCGTAGGGAACACTGAAGCTTTCTTT. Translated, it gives CASSPVGNTEAFF.

CDR3 amino acids: CASSQDLSTNQETQYF. CDR3 in DNA: TGCGCCAGCAGCCAAGATTTGTCGACTAACCAAGAGACCCAGTACTTC. This chain connects TRBV4-1 to TRBJ2-5; weak D call: TRBD2 (5 bases). Per the germline V gene, CDR1 is MGHRA and CDR2 is YSYEKL. The V end was cut by 0 bases, the J end by 0 bases, with 11 bases between. The CDR3 consists of 16 residues.

CDR3 sequence (DNA): TGTGCCAGCAGCTTATCAACCGGGACAGGTAGTGAAGCTTTCTTT. This gives the protein CASSLSTGTGSEAFF. This chain joins TRBV11-2 and TRBJ1-1; TRBD1 agrees at 8 bases. V shed 2 bases, J shed 7 bases, and the junction held 9 bases outside the gene matches. CDR1 and CDR2 (germline): SGHAT, FQNNGV. This CDR3 spans 15 amino acids.

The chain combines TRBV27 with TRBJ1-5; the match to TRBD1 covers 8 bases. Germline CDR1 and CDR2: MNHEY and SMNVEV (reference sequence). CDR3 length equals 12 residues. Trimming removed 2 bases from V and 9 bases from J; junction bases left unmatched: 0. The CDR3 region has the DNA TGTGCCAGCAGTTTAACAGGGGGGCCCCAGCATTTT. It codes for CASSLTGGPQHF.

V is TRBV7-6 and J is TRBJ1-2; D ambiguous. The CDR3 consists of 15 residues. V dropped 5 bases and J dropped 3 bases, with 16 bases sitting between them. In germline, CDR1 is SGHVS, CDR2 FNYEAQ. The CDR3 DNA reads TGTGCCAGCAGCCTGGGTCCGGGAACTCACTATGGCTACACCTTC. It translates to CASSLGPGTHYGYTF.

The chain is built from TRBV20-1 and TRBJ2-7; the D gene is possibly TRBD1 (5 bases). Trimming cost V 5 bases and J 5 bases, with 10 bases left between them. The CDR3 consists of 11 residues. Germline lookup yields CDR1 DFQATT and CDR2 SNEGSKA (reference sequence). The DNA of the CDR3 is TGCAGTGCTCTACAGGTTAACGAGCAGTACTTC. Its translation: CSALQVNEQYF.

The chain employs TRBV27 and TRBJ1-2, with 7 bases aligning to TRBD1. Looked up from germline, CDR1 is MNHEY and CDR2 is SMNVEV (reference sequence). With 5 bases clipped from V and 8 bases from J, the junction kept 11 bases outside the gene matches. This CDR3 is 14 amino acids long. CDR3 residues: CASSLNRGLGGYTF. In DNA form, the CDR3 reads TGTGCCAGCAGTCTAAACAGGGGTCTGGGGGGCTACACCTTC.

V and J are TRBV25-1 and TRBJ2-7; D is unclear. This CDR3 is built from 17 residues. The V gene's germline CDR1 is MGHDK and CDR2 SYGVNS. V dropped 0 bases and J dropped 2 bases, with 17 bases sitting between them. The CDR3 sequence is CASSEYMGTPEPYEQYF. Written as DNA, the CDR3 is TGTGCCAGCAGTGAATATATGGGAACTCCTGAACCCTACGAGCAGTACTTC.

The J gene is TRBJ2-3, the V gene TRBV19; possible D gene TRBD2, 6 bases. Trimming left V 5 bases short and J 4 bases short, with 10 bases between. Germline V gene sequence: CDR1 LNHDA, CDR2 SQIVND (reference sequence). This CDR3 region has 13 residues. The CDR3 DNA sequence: TGTGCCAGTAGTCGGGGGTCGGCAGATACGCAGTATTTT. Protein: CASSRGSADTQYF.

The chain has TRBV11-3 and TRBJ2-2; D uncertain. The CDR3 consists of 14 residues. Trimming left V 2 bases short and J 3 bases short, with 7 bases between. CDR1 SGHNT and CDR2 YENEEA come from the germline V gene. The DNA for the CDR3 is TGTGCCAGCAGCTTACGAGCCGACACCGGGGAGCTGTTTTTT. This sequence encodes CASSLRADTGELFF. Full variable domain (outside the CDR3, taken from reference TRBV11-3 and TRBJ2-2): EAGVVQSPRYKIIEKKQPVAFWCNPISGHNTLYWYLQNLGQGPELLIRYENEEAVDDSQLPKDRFSAERLKGVDSTLKIQPAELGDSAVYLCASSLRADTGELFFGEGSRLTVL.

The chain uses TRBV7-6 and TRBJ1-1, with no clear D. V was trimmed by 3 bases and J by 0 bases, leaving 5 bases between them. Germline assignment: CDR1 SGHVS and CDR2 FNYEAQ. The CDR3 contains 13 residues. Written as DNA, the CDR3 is TGTGCCAGCAGCTTGCAGATGAACACTGAAGCTTTCTTT. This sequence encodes CASSLQMNTEAFF. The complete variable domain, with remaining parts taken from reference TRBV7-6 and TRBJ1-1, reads GAGVSQSPRYKVTKRGQDVALRCDPISGHVSLYWYRQALGQGPEFLTYFNYEAQQDKSGLPNDRFSAERPEGSISTLTIQRTEQRDSAMYRCASSLQMNTEAFFGQGTRLTVV.

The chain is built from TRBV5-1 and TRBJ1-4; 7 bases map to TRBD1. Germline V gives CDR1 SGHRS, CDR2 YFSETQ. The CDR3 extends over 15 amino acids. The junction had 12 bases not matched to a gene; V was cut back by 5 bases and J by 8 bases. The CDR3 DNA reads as TGCGCCAGCAGTCCACAGGGGCCGGGGCTCGAAAAACTGTTTTTT. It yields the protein CASSPQGPGLEKLFF.

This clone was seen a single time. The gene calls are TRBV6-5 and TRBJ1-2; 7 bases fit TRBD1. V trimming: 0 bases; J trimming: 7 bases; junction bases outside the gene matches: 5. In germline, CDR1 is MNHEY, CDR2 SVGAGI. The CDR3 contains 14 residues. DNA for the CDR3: TGTGCCAGCAGTTACTCGACAGGGATAAGTGGCTACACCTTC. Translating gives CASSYSTGISGYTF.

CDR3 in amino acids: CATSWGNEQFF. The CDR3 nucleotides read TGTGCCACCAGTTGGGGCAATGAGCAGTTCTTC. This chain links TRBV24-1 with TRBJ2-1, with D unclear. Germline values: CDR1 KGHDR, CDR2 SFDVKD. The V gene lost 6 bases and the J gene lost 6 bases, with 5 bases spanning the gap. The CDR3 runs 11 residues.